The 15 T cell receptor beta chains below were found in one sample sequenced in a study of cytomegalovirus exposure and HLA in healthy donors (dated 2017 in TCRdb). Library method: the immunoSEQ multiplex PCR assay. TCRdb holds this immuneACCESS table with in-frame rearrangements only. Some clones are missing; in checked studies, unresolved V genes explain under half, and the rest has no known cause. For this sample the table gives 90,000 to 150,000 clones, of which around 88% were detected only once. The ten largest account for around 2% of the sample. The sequencing input was PBMCs. The receptor set was obtained from a man aged 18 to 29 in good health and CMV-seronegative.

The chain has TRBV11-2 and TRBJ2-5; tentatively, D is TRBD1 (6 bases). The CDR3 is made up of 14 amino acids. V lost 2 bases to trimming and J lost 1 base, with 8 bases between them. Per germline, CDR1 SGHAT and CDR2 FQNNGV. The CDR3 spells CASSLQTGQETQYF. The CDR3, as DNA: TGTGCCAGCAGCTTACAGACAGGCCAAGAGACCCAGTACTTC. The full variable domain, its missing parts supplied by reference TRBV11-2 and TRBJ2-5, is EAGVAQSPRYKIIEKRQSVAFWCNPISGHATLYWYQQILGQGPKLLIQFQNNGVVDDSQLPKDRFSAERLKGVDSTLKIQPAKLEDSAVYLCASSLQTGQETQYFGPGTRLLVL.

The V gene is TRBV7-6, the J gene TRBJ2-2; TRBD2 agrees at 12 bases. Germline CDR1 reads SGHVS; CDR2 reads FNYEAQ. After removal of 5 bases from V and 5 bases from J, the junction contained 9 bases not matched to a gene. CDR3 size: 17 residues. The CDR3 coding sequence is TGTGCCAGCAGCCTCATAGGACTAGCGGGGATAACCGGGGAGCTGTTTTTT. It is translated as CASSLIGLAGITGELFF.

This clone has only one observation. V gene TRBV5-1 combines with J gene TRBJ1-2, with a weak D call TRBD1 (5 bases). The V and J ends lost 0 bases and 2 bases respectively, with 5 bases between them. This CDR3 spans 13 amino acids. Germline V gene data show CDR1 as SGHRS and CDR2 as YFSETQ. In DNA form, the CDR3 reads TGCGCCAGCAGCTTGGGGACAAACTATGGCTACACCTTC. This codes for CASSLGTNYGYTF.

This clone has a single count. The J gene is TRBJ2-7, the V gene TRBV5-4, with D possibly TRBD1 on 6 matching bases. V was pared by 3 bases and J by 6 bases, with 16 bases between. CDR1 and CDR2 from the germline V gene are SGHNT and YYREEE (reference sequence). The CDR3 contains 14 residues. The CDR3 region is CASSWGRLGSEQYF. For the CDR3, the DNA is TGTGCCAGCAGCTGGGGGCGGCTAGGAAGCGAGCAGTACTTC. The full variable domain, its missing parts supplied by reference TRBV5-4 and TRBJ2-7, is ETGVTQSPTHLIKTRGQQVTLRCSSQSGHNTVSWYQQALGQGPQFIFQYYREEENGRGNFPPRFSGLQFPNYSSELNVNALELDDSALYLCASSWGRLGSEQYFGPGTRLTVT.

This chain uses TRBV9 with TRBJ2-7; tentative D call: TRBD1 (5 bases). From germline, CDR1 is SGDLS and CDR2 YYNGEE. The CDR3 spans 14 residues. V dropped 0 bases and J dropped 3 bases, with 10 bases sitting between them. The CDR3 DNA reads as TGTGCCAGCAGCGTAGTTGACAGCAACTACGAGCAGTACTTC. Its protein product is CASSVVDSNYEQYF.

The rearrangement joins TRBV28 to TRBJ2-7; D is perhaps TRBD2 (5 bases). Between the trimmed V and J ends, which lost 6 bases and 5 bases, there was a span of 8 bases. This CDR3 spans 11 amino acids. The germline V gene has CDR1 MDHEN and CDR2 SYDVKM. CDR3 nucleotides: TGTGCCAGCAGAGCGGAACACGAGCAGTACTTC. Protein sequence: CASRAEHEQYF.

The V call is TRBV27, the J call TRBJ1-5, with a possible D match to TRBD1 (5 bases). The CDR3 sequence is 15 residues long. In germline, CDR1 is MNHEY, CDR2 SMNVEV (reference sequence). Trimming took 2 bases from V and 3 from J, leaving 11 bases between them. The DNA of the CDR3 is TGTGCCAGCAGTTTAGCAGACAGTTACAATCAGCCCCAGCATTTT. Protein: CASSLADSYNQPQHF.

The gene calls are TRBV2 and TRBJ2-7, with 12 bases aligning to TRBD2. Germline V gene lookup returns CDR1 SNHLY and CDR2 FYNNEI. This CDR3 has 15 residues. Trimming took 4 bases from V and 2 from J; bases not matched to a gene: 3. DNA for the CDR3: TGTGCCAGCAGTGGACTAGCGGGGGACCCCTACGAGCAGTACTTC. As protein: CASSGLAGDPYEQYF.

The gene calls are TRBV29-1 and TRBJ1-3, with D hard to call. This CDR3 has 17 residues. The germline gives CDR1 SQVTM, CDR2 ANQGSEA. V was shortened by 5 bases and J by 6 bases, with 26 bases between the two germline ends. The CDR3, as DNA: TGCAGCGTTTCTTACGTGGGGAGCTCCAGAATTGAAAACACCATATATTTT. The encoded protein is CSVSYVGSSRIENTIYF. The entire variable domain, with the rest obtained from reference TRBV29-1 and TRBJ1-3, is as follows: SAVISQKPSRDICQRGTSLTIQCQVDSQVTMMFWYRQQPGQSLTLIATANQGSEATYESGFVIDKFPISRPNLTFSTLTVSNMSPEDSSIYLCSVSYVGSSRIENTIYFGEGSWLTVV.

The J gene is TRBJ2-7, the V gene TRBV29-1; D call uncertain. Per germline, CDR1 SQVTM and CDR2 ANQGSEA. V gave up 0 bases and J gave up 4 bases, with 7 bases separating them. The length of the CDR3 is 12 residues. CDR3 protein: CSVEDSEYEQYF. CDR3 sequence (DNA): TGCAGCGTTGAAGATTCAGAATACGAGCAGTACTTC.

The chain couples TRBV5-1 to TRBJ1-1; D is undetermined. This CDR3 has 15 residues. V was clipped by 1 base and J by 10 bases, with 20 bases between them. Germline V CDR1 and CDR2: SGHRS, YFSETQ. The CDR3 DNA reads as TGCGCCAGCAGCTTGCAGCAGAATCCTAAGACGGGAGCTTTCTTT. Amino acid sequence: CASSLQQNPKTGAFF.

The CDR3 here is CASSQDLLVAGSAGELFF. For the CDR3, the DNA is TGCGCCAGCAGCCAAGATCTTCTCGTTGCAGGGTCGGCCGGGGAGCTGTTTTTT. The rearrangement uses TRBV4-3 and TRBJ2-2; D possibly corresponds to TRBD1 (5 bases). The length of the CDR3 is 18 residues. With 0 bases removed from V and 6 bases from J, the gap between germline ends came to 20 bases. The germline V gene has CDR1 LGHNA and CDR2 YSLEER.

The V and J genes are TRBV29-1 and TRBJ1-5; 11 bases map to TRBD1. The V segment lost 6 bases and the J segment 5 bases; nucleotides outside the gene matches: 3. Germline V gene data show CDR1 as SQVTM and CDR2 as ANQGSEA. The CDR3 extends over 13 amino acids. The CDR3 region has the DNA TGCAGCGTCGGACAGGGGGCGGATCAGCCCCAGCATTTT. This translates into CSVGQGADQPQHF.

This chain connects TRBV5-8 to TRBJ1-1, with D perhaps matching TRBD1 (5 bases). The CDR3 loop spans 12 amino acids. CDR1 and CDR2 (germline): SGHTS, YDEGEE. Trimming cost V 3 bases and J 5 bases, with 8 bases left between them. The DNA of the CDR3 is TGTGCCAGCAGCTGGGGCAATACTGAAGCTTTCTTT. It encodes CASSWGNTEAFF.

The chain is built from TRBV19 and TRBJ1-1; D perhaps matches TRBD1 (5 bases). Per germline, CDR1 LNHDA and CDR2 SQIVND (reference sequence). The CDR3 has 11 amino acids. V was clipped by 11 bases and J by 8 bases, with 15 bases between them. Here the CDR3 DNA reads TGTGCCGTTATTATTGGGGCCGAAGCTTTCTTT. Translation: CAVIIGAEAFF.